The 4 T cell receptor beta chains in this list originate from one sample, sequenced in a study of Ad26.COV2.S vaccination and SARS-CoV-2 variants. Treatment reported: around 19 received Ad26.COV2.S at low or high dose, single or two shots; about 5 received placebo; per-sample allocation not given. It was on day 63 after the first vaccine or placebo injection that samples were taken. Assay: immunoSEQ multiplex PCR; the TCRdb copy retains only in-frame clones and omits some. The sample lists about 320,000 clones; around four fifths were seen once. The sample consisted of peripheral blood, taken in a trial of Ad26.COV2.S vaccine versus placebo. These receptors came from a person between 18 and 59 years old who received the Ad26.COV2.S COVID-19 vaccine or a placebo.

A note on this clone: The sample carries other DNA sequences with the same CDR3. This sequence joins TRBV20-1 and TRBJ2-5, with unresolved D. Trimming cost V 6 bases and J 5 bases, with 7 bases left between them. The CDR3 runs 10 residues. From germline, CDR1 is DFQATT and CDR2 SNEGSKA (reference sequence). CDR3 residues: CSAALETQYF. DNA of the CDR3: TGCAGTGCAGCTCTGGAGACCCAGTACTTC.

The rearrangement uses TRBV3-1 (or the pseudogene TRBV3-2) and TRBJ2-3; 12 bases are shared with TRBD2. V lost 4 bases and J lost 5; bases outside the gene matches: 4. Germline V gene lookup returns CDR1 LGHDT and CDR2 YNNKEL (reference sequence). The CDR3 has 15 residues. CDR3 protein: CASSLGLAGLDTQYF. The DNA for the CDR3 is TGTGCCAGCAGCCTCGGACTAGCGGGATTAGATACGCAGTATTTT.

The rearrangement links TRBV11-3 to TRBJ2-7, with D possibly TRBD2 on 6 matching bases. CDR1 SGHNT and CDR2 YENEEA come from the germline V gene. The CDR3 has 13 residues. V was shortened by 1 base and J by 7 bases, with 11 bases between the two germline ends. The DNA for the CDR3 is TGTGCCAGCAGCTTAGGGCCGGGGAGGGAGCAGTACTTC. Its protein is CASSLGPGREQYF.

This clone was recorded many times. The V and J genes are TRBV5-1 and TRBJ2-4, with 7 bases lining up with TRBD1. There are 16 residues in the CDR3. Unmatched junction bases numbered 13, after V lost 4 bases and J lost 6 bases. Germline values: CDR1 SGHRS, CDR2 YFSETQ. CDR3 sequence (DNA): TGCGCCAGCAGCCCAATGGGTCAGGGGGTGGGAAACATTCAGTACTTC. This gives the protein CASSPMGQGVGNIQYF.